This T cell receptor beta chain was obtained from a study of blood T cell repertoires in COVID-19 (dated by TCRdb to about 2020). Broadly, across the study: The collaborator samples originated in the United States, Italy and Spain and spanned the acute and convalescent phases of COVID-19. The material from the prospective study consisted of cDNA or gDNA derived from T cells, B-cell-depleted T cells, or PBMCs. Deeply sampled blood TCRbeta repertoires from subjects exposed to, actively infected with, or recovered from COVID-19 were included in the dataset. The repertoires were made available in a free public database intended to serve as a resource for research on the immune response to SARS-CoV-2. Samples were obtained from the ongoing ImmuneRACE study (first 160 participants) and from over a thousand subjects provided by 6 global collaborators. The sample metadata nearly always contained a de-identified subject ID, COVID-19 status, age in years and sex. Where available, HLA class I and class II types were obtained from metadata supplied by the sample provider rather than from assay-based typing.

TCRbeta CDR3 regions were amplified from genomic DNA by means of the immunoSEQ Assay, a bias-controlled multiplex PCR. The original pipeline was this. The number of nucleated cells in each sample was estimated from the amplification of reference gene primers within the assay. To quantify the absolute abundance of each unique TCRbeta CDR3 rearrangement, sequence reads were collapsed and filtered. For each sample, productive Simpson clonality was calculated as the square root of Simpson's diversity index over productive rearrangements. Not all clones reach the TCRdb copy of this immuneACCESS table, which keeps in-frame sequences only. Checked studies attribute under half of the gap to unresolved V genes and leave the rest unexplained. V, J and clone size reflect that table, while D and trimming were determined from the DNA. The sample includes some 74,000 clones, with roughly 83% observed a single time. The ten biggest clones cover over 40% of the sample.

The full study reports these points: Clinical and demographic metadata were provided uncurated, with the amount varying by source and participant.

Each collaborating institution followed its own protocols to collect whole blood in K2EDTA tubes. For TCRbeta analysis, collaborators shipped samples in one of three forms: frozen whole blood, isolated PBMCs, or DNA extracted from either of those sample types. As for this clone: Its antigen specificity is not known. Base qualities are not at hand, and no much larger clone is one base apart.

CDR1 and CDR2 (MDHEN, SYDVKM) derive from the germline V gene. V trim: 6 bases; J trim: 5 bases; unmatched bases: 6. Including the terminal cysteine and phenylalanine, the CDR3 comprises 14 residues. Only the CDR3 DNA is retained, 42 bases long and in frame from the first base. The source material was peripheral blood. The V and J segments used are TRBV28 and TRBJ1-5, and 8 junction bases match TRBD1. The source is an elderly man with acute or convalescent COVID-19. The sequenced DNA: TGTGCCAGCAGGAACAGGGGGAACTATCAGCCCCAGCATTTT. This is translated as CASRNRGNYQPQHF.